The TCR beta chain described here comes from a study of CD4 T cells in relation to SARS-CoV-2 and coronaviruses. About the research overall: TCR beta CDR3s were sequenced after approximately ten-day antigen culture of PBMCs. General study points: The cross-reactivity analysis covered only spike protein, not other viral proteins.

Generated by immunoSEQ multiplex PCR, the TCRdb table keeps only in-frame clones and is missing some. The table includes approximately 36,000 clones, 70% to 85% detected once. A note on this clone: As yet, its antigen is unknown.

The CDR3 is 12 residues long. V lost 4 bases to trimming and J lost 0 bases, with 7 bases between them. Looked up from germline, CDR1 is SQVTM and CDR2 is ANQGSEA. This sequence joins TRBV29-1 and TRBJ2-7, with D uncertain. The receptor's source is an adult with COVID-19. Sequencing was done on a sample of naive CD4+ T cells from PBMCs, cultured in vitro. Subset: naive CD4+ T cells isolated by negative enrichment. The CDR3 region is CSVGKDSYEQYF. Written as DNA, the CDR3 is TGCAGCGTTGGGAAGGACTCCTACGAGCAGTACTTC.